This is a list of T cell receptor beta chains from one sample in a study of patients and donors after allogeneic stem cell transplantation. TCRdb independently ran MiXCR on the RT-PCR reads; one entry per CDR3 protein. Among roughly 940,000 distinct CDR3 sequences, 15% to 20% were seen once, and the ten largest hold around 6%. Input material: blood, either unsorted or a sorted T cell fraction (not recorded which). These receptor sequences come from a human donor who was either an allogeneic HSCT recipient or a stem cell or donor lymphocyte infusion donor (not recorded which). It is not recorded whose cells these are; they may come from a transplant donor. Both conserved end residues are part of each CDR3. The D gene is left open where the match is weak. Only part of the rows carry a size: once, few, many, or a class if the clone is expanded.

TRBJ2-5	TRBD1	TRBV5-1	few	CASSPGTGGGFRETQYF	TGCGCCAGCAGCCCCGGGACAGGGGGAGGCTTTCGAGAGACCCAGTACTTC
TRBJ2-1	NA	TRBV12-3/TRBV12-4	NA	CASSLGGGALDEQFF	TGTGCCAGCAGTTTAGGGGGGGGGGCCCTCGATGAGCAGTTCTTC
TRBJ2-1	TRBD2	TRBV4-2	few	CASSQVSGGAGEQFF	TGTGCCAGCAGCCAAGTTAGCGGGGGGGCCGGTGAGCAGTTCTTC
TRBJ2-7	NA	TRBV20-1	NA	CSARDLGGSPYEQYF	TGCAGTGCTAGAGATCTTGGAGGGAGTCCCTACGAGCAGTACTTC
TRBJ2-1	TRBD2	TRBV7-8	NA	CASSPGLAGVWQFF	TGTGCCAGCAGCCCAGGACTAGCGGGAGTTTGGCAGTTCTTC
TRBJ1-1	NA	TRBV29-1	few	CSVDNTRIVNTEAFF	TGCAGCGTTGATAACACCCGGATAGTGAACACTGAAGCTTTCTTT
TRBJ2-7	TRBD1	TRBV4-2	few	CASSLQPNLPGTVSYEQYF	TGTGCCAGCAGCCTACAGCCGAATCTCCCGGGGACAGTCTCCTACGAGCAGTACTTC
TRBJ2-4	NA	TRBV28	NA	CASTIGGFDIQYF	TGTGCCAGCACCATAGGGGGATTTGACATTCAGTACTTC
TRBJ1-5	TRBD1	TRBV5-6	NA	CASSLTRRTGPYSNQPQHF	TGTGCCAGCAGCCTGACTCGGAGGACAGGCCCTTATAGCAATCAGCCCCAGCATTTT
TRBJ1-5	NA	TRBV11-2	few	CASSLDQGYQPQHF	TGTGCCAGCAGCTTAGATCAGGGGTATCAGCCCCAGCATTTT
TRBJ2-1	TRBD2	TRBV5-5	few	CASSLTSGPASSYNEQFF	TGTGCCAGCAGCTTAACTAGCGGCCCTGCCAGCTCCTACAATGAGCAGTTCTTC
TRBJ1-5	NA	TRBV7-8	few	CASSLTSLGAPQHF	TGTGCCAGCAGCTTAACGAGTCTGGGGGCCCCCCAGCATTTT
TRBJ2-3	NA	TRBV7-9	many	CASSLEAGTDTQYF	TGTGCCAGCAGCTTAGAGGCGGGGACAGATACGCAGTATTTT
TRBJ2-7	NA	TRBV27	few	CASTPHGRSYEQYF	TGTGCCAGCACCCCTCACGGCAGATCCTACGAGCAGTACTTC
TRBJ2-3	TRBD2	TRBV20-1	few	CSARAKREHTQYF	TGCAGTGCTAGAGCGAAGCGGGAGCATACGCAGTATTTT
TRBJ2-5	TRBD2	TRBV29-1	few	CSVGTSRETQYF	TGCAGCGTTGGGACTAGCCGGGAGACCCAGTACTTC
TRBJ2-1	TRBD2	TRBV9	NA	CASSGLAGESYNEQFF	TGTGCCAGCAGCGGACTAGCGGGAGAGTCCTACAATGAGCAGTTCTTC
TRBJ1-1	NA	TRBV5-1	many	CASSSQGTRNTEAFF	TGCGCCAGCAGCTCCCAGGGGACAAGGAACACTGAAGCTTTCTTT
TRBJ2-3	NA	TRBV5-1	many	CASTWGSLSTDTQYF	TGCGCCAGCACCTGGGGTTCCCTCAGCACAGATACGCAGTATTTT
TRBJ2-1	NA	TRBV20-1	few	CSASLVGNEQFF	TGCAGTGCTAGTTTAGTCGGGAATGAGCAGTTCTTC
TRBJ1-2	NA	TRBV27	few	CASSLYGGNYGYTF	TGTGCCAGCAGTTTATATGGGGGTAACTATGGCTACACCTTC
TRBJ2-1	TRBD2	TRBV3-1	NA	CASSPQLAGVRNEQFF	TGTGCCAGCAGCCCACAACTAGCGGGAGTTAGGAATGAGCAGTTCTTC
TRBJ1-6	TRBD1	TRBV12-3/TRBV12-4	NA	CASSLDGTVTTNSPLHF	TGTGCCAGCAGTCTAGATGGGACAGTTACTACTAATTCACCCCTCCACTTT
TRBJ1-2	NA	TRBV6-1	many	CASSRERGGVYGYTF	TGTGCCAGCTCCCGGGAAAGGGGGGGGGTCTATGGCTACACCTTC
TRBJ2-7	NA	TRBV9	NA	CASSVDQRDAGEQYF	TGTGCCAGCAGCGTAGACCAGCGCGATGCGGGGGAGCAGTACTTC
TRBJ1-2	NA	TRBV10-3	few	CASRRETDYGYTF	TGTGCCAGCCGCCGTGAGACAGATTATGGCTACACCTTC
TRBJ1-6	TRBD1	TRBV30	few	CAVGQNNSPLHF	TGTGCCGTGGGACAGAATAATTCACCCCTCCACTTT
TRBJ1-5	NA	TRBV20-1	few	CSALRGSSNQPQHF	TGCAGTGCTCTTAGGGGGTCGAGCAATCAGCCCCAGCATTTT
TRBJ2-1	TRBD2	TRBV12-3/TRBV12-4	many	CASSASGRAYNEQFF	TGTGCCAGCAGTGCTAGCGGGAGAGCCTACAATGAGCAGTTCTTC
TRBJ1-2	NA	TRBV6-1	few	CASSDAGNYGYTF	TGTGCCAGCAGTGACGCAGGGAACTATGGCTACACCTTC
TRBJ2-1	NA	TRBV7-2	NA	CASRPAKGFHNEQFF	TGTGCCAGCAGACCCGCGAAGGGATTCCACAATGAGCAGTTCTTC
TRBJ2-5	TRBD2	TRBV12-3/TRBV12-4	few	CASSLRAGGPQETQYF	TGTGCCAGCAGTTTACGGGCGGGGGGCCCCCAAGAGACCCAGTACTTC
TRBJ1-2	TRBD1	TRBV6-6	few	CASRGTDSYGYTF	TGTGCCAGCAGGGGGACAGACTCCTATGGCTACACCTTC
TRBJ1-6	NA	TRBV20-1	NA	CSATLGGATDSPLHF	TGCAGTGCTACCCTGGGGGGGGCGACGGATTCACCCCTCCACTTT
TRBJ2-5	NA	TRBV20-1	NA	CSASRVVSETQYF	TGCAGTGCTAGTCGGGTAGTTAGCGAGACCCAGTACTTC
TRBJ1-2	NA	TRBV5-1	few	CASSIGGRTRPNYGYTF	TGCGCCAGCAGCATTGGGGGCCGAACACGTCCTAACTATGGCTACACCTTC
TRBJ2-5	TRBD1	TRBV5-1	few	CASSLGTGLTETQYF	TGCGCCAGCAGCTTGGGGACAGGGTTAACGGAGACCCAGTACTTC